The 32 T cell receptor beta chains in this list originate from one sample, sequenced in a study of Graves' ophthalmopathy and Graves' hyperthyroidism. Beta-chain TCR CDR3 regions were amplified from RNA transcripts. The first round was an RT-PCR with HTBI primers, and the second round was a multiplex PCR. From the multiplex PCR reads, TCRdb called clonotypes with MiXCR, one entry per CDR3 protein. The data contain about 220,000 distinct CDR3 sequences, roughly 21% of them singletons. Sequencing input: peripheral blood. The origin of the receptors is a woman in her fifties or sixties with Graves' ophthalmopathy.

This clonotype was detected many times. The chain's CDR3 is CASASSDSRYEQYF. CDR3 in DNA: TGTGCCTCGGCTTCCTCGGACAGTCGCTACGAGCAGTACTTC. V and J are TRBV28 and TRBJ2-7; D possibly corresponds to TRBD1 (6 bases). CDR1 and CDR2 (germline): MDHEN, SYDVKM. The CDR3 consists of 14 residues. The V and J ends lost 11 bases and 3 bases respectively, with 20 bases between them. Filled out from reference TRBV28 and TRBJ2-7, the complete variable domain reads DVKVTQSSRYLVKRTGEKVFLECVQDMDHENMFWYRQDPGLGLRLIYFSYDVKMKEKGDIPEGYSVSREKKERFSLILESASTNQTSMYLCASASSDSRYEQYFGPGTRLTVT.

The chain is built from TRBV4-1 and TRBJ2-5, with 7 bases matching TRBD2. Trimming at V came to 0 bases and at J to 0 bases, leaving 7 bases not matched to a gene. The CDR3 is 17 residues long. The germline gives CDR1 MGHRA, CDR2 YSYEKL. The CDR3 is CASSQDWNSGYQETQYF. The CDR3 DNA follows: TGCGCCAGCAGCCAAGATTGGAATAGCGGGTACCAAGAGACCCAGTACTTC.

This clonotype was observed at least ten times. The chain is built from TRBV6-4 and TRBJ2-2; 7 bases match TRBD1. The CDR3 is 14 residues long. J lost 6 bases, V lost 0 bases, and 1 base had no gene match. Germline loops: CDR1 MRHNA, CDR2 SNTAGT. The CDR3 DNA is TGTGCCAGCAGTGACTCCCAGGGGGCCGGGGAGCTGTTTTTT. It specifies CASSDSQGAGELFF.

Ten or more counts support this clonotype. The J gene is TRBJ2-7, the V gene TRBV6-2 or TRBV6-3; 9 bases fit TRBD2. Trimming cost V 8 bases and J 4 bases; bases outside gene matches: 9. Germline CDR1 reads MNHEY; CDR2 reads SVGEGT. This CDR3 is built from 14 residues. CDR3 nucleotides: TGTGCCAGCTCTGTGGCGGGAGGGGAATACGAGCAGTACTTC. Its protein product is CASSVAGGEYEQYF.

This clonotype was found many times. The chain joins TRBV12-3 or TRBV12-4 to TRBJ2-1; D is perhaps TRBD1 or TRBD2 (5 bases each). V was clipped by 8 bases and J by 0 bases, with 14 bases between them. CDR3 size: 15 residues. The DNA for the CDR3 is TGTGCCAGCGGGGGTGGGCAGAGCTCCTACAATGAGCAGTTCTTC. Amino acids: CASGGGQSSYNEQFF.

The CDR3 nucleotides are TGTGCCAGCAGTTCCGAACACGGGGGGCACGAGCAGTACTTC. Translated: CASSSEHGGHEQYF. J is TRBJ2-7 and V is TRBV6-5; perhaps TRBD2 as D (7 bases). V lost 4 bases, J lost 5 bases, and 15 bases lay in between. The CDR3 length is 14 residues. Germline CDR1 and CDR2: MNHEY and SVGAGI.

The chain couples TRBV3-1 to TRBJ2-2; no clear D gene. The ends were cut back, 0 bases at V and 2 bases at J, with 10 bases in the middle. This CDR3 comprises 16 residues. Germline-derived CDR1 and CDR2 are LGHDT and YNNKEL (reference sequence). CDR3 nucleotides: TGTGCCAGCAGCCAAGATTCCGGCTCTAACACCGGGGAGCTGTTTTTT. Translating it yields CASSQDSGSNTGELFF.

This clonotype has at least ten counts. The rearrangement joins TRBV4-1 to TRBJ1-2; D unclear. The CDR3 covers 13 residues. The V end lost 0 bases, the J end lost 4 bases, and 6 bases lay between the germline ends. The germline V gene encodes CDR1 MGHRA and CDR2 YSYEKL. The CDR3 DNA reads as TGCGCCAGCAGCCAAGACCAGATCTATGGCTACACCTTC. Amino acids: CASSQDQIYGYTF.

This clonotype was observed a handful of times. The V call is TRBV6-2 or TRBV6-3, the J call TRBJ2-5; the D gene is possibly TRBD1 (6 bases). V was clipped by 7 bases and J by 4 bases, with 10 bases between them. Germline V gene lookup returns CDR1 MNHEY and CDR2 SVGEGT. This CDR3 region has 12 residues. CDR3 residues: CASIGTIETQYF. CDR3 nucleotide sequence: TGTGCCAGCATTGGGACAATAGAGACCCAGTACTTC.

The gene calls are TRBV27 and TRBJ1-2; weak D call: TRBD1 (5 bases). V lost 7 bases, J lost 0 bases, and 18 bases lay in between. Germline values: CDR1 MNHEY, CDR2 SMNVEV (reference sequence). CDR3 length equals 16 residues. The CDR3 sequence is CASNTRAGGTNYGYTF. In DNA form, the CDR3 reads TGTGCCAGCAATACTCGGGCGGGGGGTACTAACTATGGCTACACCTTC.

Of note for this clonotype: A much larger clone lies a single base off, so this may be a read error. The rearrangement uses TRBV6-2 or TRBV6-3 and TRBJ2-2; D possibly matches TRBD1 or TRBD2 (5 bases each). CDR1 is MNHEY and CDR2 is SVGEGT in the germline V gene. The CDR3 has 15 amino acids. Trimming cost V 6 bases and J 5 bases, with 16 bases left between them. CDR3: CASSPRGAPTGELFF. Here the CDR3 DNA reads TGTGCCAGCAGCCCCCGAGGGGCACCGACCGGGGAGCTGTTTTTT.

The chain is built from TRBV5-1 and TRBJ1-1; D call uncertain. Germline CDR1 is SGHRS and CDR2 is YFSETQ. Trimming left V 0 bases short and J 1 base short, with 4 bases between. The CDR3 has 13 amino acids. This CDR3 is CASSLVSNTEAFF. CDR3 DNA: TGCGCCAGCAGCTTGGTATCGAACACTGAAGCTTTCTTT.

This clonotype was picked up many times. CDR3 in amino acids: CASSEGQINTGELFF. In DNA, the CDR3 is TGTGCCAGCAGCGAAGGACAGATAAACACCGGGGAGCTGTTTTTT. The chain combines TRBV7-3 with TRBJ2-2; a weak D match, TRBD1 (6 bases). V shed 5 bases and J shed 2 bases, with 12 bases lying between them. The germline V gene encodes CDR1 SGHTA and CDR2 FQGTGA. The CDR3 spans 15 residues.

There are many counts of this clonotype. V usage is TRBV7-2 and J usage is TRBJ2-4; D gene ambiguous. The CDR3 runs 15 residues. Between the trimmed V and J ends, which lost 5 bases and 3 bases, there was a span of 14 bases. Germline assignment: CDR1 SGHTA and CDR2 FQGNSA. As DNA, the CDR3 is TGTGCCAGCAGCCTCACACGATATGGCAAAAACATTCAGTACTTC. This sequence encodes CASSLTRYGKNIQYF. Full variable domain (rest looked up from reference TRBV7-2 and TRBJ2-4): GAGVSQSPSNKVTEKGKDVELRCDPISGHTALYWYRQSLGQGLEFLIYFQGNSAPDKSGLPSDRFSAERTGGSVSTLTIQRTQQEDSAVYLCASSLTRYGKNIQYFGAGTRLSVL.

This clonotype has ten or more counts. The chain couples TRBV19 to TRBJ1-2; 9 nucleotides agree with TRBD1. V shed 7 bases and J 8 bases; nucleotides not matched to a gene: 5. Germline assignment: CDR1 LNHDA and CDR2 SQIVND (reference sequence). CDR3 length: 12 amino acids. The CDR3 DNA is TGTGCCAGTATGGGGGACAGGGACGGCTACACCTTC. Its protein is CASMGDRDGYTF. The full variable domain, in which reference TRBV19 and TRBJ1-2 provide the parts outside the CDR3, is DGGITQSPKYLFRKEGQNVTLSCEQNLNHDAMYWYRQDPGQGLRLIYYSQIVNDFQKGDIAEGYSVSREKKESFPLTVTSAQKNPTAFYLCASMGDRDGYTFGSGTRLTVV.

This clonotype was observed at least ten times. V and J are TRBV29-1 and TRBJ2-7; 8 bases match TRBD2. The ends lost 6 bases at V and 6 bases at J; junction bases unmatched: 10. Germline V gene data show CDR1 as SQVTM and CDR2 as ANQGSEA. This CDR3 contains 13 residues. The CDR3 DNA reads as TGCAGCGTCCTTGGACGGGGGGGCGTCGAGCAGTACTTC. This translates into CSVLGRGGVEQYF.

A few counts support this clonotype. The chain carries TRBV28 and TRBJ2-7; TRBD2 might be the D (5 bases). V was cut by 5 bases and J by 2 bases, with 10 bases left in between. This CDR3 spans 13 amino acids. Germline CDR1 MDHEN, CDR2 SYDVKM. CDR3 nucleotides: TGTGCCAGCAGTCCGGGAAGTACCTACGAGCAGTACTTC. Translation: CASSPGSTYEQYF. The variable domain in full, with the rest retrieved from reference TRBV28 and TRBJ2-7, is DVKVTQSSRYLVKRTGEKVFLECVQDMDHENMFWYRQDPGLGLRLIYFSYDVKMKEKGDIPEGYSVSREKKERFSLILESASTNQTSMYLCASSPGSTYEQYFGPGTRLTVT.

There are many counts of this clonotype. The CDR3 region is CASSLRLRGQGRETQYF. CDR3 in DNA: TGTGCCAGCAGTTTAAGGCTTCGGGGACAAGGTCGGGAGACCCAGTACTTC. V and J are TRBV6-1 and TRBJ2-5; D may be TRBD1 (6 bases). This CDR3 is built from 17 residues. The germline gives CDR1 MNHNS, CDR2 SASEGT. Trimming left V 5 bases short and J 5 bases short, with 24 bases between.

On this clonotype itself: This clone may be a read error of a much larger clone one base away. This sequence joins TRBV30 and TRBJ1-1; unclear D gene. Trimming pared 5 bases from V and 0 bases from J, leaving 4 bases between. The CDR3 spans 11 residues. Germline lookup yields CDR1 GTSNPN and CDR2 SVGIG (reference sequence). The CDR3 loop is CAWWVNTEAFF. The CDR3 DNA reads TGTGCCTGGTGGGTGAACACTGAAGCTTTCTTT.

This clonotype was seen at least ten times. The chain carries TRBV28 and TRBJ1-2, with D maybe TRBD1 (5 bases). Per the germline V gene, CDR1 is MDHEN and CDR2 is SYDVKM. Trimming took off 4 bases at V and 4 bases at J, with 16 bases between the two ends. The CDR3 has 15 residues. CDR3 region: CASSSTGGRFYGYTF. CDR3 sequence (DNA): TGTGCCAGCAGTTCGACGGGGGGACGGTTCTATGGCTACACCTTC.

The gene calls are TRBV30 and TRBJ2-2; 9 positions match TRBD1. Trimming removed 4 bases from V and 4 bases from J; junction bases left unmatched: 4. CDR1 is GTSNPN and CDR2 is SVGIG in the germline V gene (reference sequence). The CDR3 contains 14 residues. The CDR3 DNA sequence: TGTGCCTGGAAACAGGGGGCTCTCACCGGGGAGCTGTTTTTT. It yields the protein CAWKQGALTGELFF.

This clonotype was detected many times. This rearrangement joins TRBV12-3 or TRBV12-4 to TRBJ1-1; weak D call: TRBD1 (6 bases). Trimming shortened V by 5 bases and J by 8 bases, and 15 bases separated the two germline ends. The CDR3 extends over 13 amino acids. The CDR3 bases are TGTGCCAGCAGTCCCTTCCTTGACAGGGAAGCTTTCTTT. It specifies CASSPFLDREAFF.

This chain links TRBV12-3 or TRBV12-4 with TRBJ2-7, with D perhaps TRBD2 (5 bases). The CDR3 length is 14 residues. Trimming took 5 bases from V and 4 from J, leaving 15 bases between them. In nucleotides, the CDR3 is TGTGCCAGCAGTCAACGAGGGAAAATTTACGAGCAGTACTTC. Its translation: CASSQRGKIYEQYF.

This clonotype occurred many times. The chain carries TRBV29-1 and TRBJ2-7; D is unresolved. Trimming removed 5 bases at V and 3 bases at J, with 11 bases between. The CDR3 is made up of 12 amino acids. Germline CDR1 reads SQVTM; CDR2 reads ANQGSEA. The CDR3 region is CSVKGRLYEQYF. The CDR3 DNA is TGCAGCGTTAAAGGACGGCTCTACGAGCAGTACTTC.

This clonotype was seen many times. The CDR3 region has the DNA TGCGCCAGCAGCTTGGTGAGAGATTACACTGAAGCTTTCTTT. Protein product: CASSLVRDYTEAFF. V is TRBV5-1 and J is TRBJ1-1; unclear D gene. Trimming removed 0 bases from V and 3 bases from J, with 9 bases in between. The CDR3 is 14 amino acids. CDR1 is SGHRS, CDR2 YFSETQ, per germline.

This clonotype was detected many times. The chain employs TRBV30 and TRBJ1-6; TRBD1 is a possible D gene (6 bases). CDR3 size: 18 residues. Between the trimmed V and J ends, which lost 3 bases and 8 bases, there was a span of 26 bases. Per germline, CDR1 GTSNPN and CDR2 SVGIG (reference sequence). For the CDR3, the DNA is TGTGCCTGGAGGAAGCGGGCACGGGGAATTGAGGGGGATTCACCCCTCCACTTT. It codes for CAWRKRARGIEGDSPLHF. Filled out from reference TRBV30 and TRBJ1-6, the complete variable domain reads SQTIHQWPATLVQPVGSPLSLECTVEGTSNPNLYWYRQAAGRGLQLLFYSVGIGQISSEVPQNLSASRPQDRQFILSSKKLLLSDSGFYLCAWRKRARGIEGDSPLHFGNGTRLTVT.

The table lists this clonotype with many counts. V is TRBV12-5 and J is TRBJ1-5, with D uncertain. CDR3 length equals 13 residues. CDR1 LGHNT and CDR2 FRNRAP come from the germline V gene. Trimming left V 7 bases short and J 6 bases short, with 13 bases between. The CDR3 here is CASEAEGSQPQHF. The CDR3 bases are TGTGCTAGTGAGGCGGAAGGCTCTCAGCCCCAGCATTTT.

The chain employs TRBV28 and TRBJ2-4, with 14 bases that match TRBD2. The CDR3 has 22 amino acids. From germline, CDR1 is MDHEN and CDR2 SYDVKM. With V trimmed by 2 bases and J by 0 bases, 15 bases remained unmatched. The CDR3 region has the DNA TGTGCCAGCAGTTTAGGGGGGACTAGCGGGAGAATTGGTAAACTAGCCAAAAACATTCAGTACTTC. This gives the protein CASSLGGTSGRIGKLAKNIQYF.

The CDR3 loop reads CASSFGSQGYTF. The CDR3 region has the DNA TGTGCCAGCAGTTTTGGGTCTCAAGGCTACACCTTC. The V call is TRBV12-3 or TRBV12-4, the J call TRBJ1-2; unclear D gene. The CDR3 is 12 amino acids. The ends were cut back, 3 bases at V and 8 bases at J, with 10 bases in the middle.

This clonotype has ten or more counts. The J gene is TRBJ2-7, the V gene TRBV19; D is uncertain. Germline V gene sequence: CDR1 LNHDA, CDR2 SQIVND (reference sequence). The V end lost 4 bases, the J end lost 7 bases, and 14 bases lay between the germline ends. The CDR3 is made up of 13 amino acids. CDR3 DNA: TGTGCCAGTAGTAGCCGCCCGGGTGGGGAGCAGTACTTC. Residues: CASSSRPGGEQYF.

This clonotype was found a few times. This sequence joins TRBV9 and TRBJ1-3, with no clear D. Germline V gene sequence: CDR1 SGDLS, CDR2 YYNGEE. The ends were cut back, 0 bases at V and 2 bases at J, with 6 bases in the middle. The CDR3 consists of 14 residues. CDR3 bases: TGTGCCAGCAGCGTAGGGTTGACTGGAAACACCATATATTTT. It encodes CASSVGLTGNTIYF.

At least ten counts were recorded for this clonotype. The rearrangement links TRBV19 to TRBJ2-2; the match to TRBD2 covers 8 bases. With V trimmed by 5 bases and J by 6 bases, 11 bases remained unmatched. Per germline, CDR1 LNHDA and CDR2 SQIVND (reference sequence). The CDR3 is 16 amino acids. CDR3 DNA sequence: TGTGCCAGTAGTGGCCGCGGAGCGGGAGTTGCCGGGGAGCTGTTTTTT. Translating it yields CASSGRGAGVAGELFF.